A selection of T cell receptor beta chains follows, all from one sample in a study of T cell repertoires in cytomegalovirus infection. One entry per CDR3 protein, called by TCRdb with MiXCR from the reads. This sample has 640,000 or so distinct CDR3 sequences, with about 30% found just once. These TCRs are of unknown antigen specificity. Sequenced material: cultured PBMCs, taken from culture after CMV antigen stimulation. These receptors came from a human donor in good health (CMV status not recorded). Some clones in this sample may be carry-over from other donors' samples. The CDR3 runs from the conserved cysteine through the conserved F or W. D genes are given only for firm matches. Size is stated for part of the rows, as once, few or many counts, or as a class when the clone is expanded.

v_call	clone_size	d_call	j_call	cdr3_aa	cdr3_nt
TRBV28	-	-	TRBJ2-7	CASSPGRSYEQYF	TGTGCCAGCAGTCCCGGACGCTCCTACGAGCAGTACTTC
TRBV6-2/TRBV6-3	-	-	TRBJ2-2	CASTGRAPVLTGELFF	TGTGCCAGCACCGGCCGGGCTCCCGTCCTCACCGGGGAGCTGTTTTTT
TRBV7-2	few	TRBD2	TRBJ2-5	CASSRGGTQETQYF	TGTGCCAGCAGCCGCGGGGGGACACAAGAGACCCAGTACTTC
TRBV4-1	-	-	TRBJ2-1	CASSRRVVADYNEQFF	TGCGCCAGCAGCCGAAGAGTGGTAGCGGACTACAATGAGCAGTTCTTC
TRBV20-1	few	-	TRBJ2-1	CSARQGPYNEQFF	TGCAGTGCTAGACAGGGGCCCTACAATGAGCAGTTCTTC
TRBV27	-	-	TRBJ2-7	CASSHGDHYEQYF	TGTGCCAGCAGTCATGGGGACCACTACGAGCAGTACTTC
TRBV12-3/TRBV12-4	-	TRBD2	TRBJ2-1	CASSPRLGTNNEQFF	TGTGCCAGCAGTCCCCGGTTGGGGACTAACAATGAGCAGTTCTTC
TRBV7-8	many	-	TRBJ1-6	CASSLQSLSSYNSPLHF	TGTGCCAGCAGCTTACAGAGTCTCAGCTCCTATAATTCACCCCTCCACTTT
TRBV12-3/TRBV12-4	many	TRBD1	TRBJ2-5	CASRTGGGETQYF	TGTGCCAGCCGGACAGGGGGAGGAGAGACCCAGTACTTC
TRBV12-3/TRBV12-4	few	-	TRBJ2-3	CASSPGRDPYTDTQYF	TGTGCCAGCAGTCCCGGCCGGGACCCTTACACAGATACGCAGTATTTT
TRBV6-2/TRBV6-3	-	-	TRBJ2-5	CASITRDQEETQYF	TGTGCCAGCATCACACGGGACCAAGAAGAGACCCAGTACTTC
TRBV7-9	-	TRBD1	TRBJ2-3	CASSRATGLDTDTQYF	TGTGCCAGCAGCCGAGCGACAGGGCTCGACACAGATACGCAGTATTTT
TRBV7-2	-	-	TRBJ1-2	CASSLVSRAGYTF	TGTGCCAGCAGCTTAGTATCTCGAGCGGGCTACACCTTC
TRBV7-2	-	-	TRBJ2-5	CASSLVAPSVQETQYF	TGTGCCAGCAGCTTAGTCGCGCCTAGTGTCCAAGAGACCCAGTACTTC
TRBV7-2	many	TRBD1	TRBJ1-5	CASSSLGQNNQPQHF	TGTGCCAGCAGCTCCCTGGGACAGAACAATCAGCCCCAGCATTTT
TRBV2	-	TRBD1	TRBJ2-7	CASSEDRGDSSYEQYF	TGTGCCAGCAGCGAAGACAGGGGGGACAGCTCCTACGAGCAGTACTTC
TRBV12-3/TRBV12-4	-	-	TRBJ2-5	CASSEKGSRETQYF	TGTGCCAGCAGCGAGAAGGGCTCTCGAGAGACCCAGTACTTC
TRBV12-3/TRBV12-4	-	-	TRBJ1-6	CASSGQYNSPLHF	TGTGCCAGCAGCGGACAATATAATTCACCCCTCCACTTT
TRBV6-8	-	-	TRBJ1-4	CASRIRRDEKLFF	TGTGCCAGCAGGATTAGACGGGATGAAAAACTGTTTTTT
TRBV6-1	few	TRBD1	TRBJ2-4	CASRSPGQEKNIQYF	TGTGCCAGCAGGTCACCTGGACAGGAGAAAAACATTCAGTACTTC
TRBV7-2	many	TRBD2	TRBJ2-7	CASNKNAGTSTNEQYF	TGTGCCAGCAACAAAAATGCCGGGACTAGCACCAACGAGCAGTACTTC
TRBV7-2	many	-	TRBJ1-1	CASSLRITQTTEAFF	TGTGCCAGCAGCCTTCGTATCACGCAGACCACTGAAGCTTTCTTT
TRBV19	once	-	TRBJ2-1	CASSIRGTGHEQFF	TGTGCCAGTAGTATACGGGGTACCGGACATGAGCAGTTCTTC
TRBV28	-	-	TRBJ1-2	CASSKRPSRYGYTF	TGTGCCAGCAGTAAACGACCGAGCCGATATGGCTACACCTTC
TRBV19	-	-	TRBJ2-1	CASSISERSYNEQFF	TGTGCCAGTAGTATATCGGAGCGGAGTTACAATGAGCAGTTCTTC
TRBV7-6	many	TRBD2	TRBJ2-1	CASSILAAGSYNEQFF	TGTGCCAGCAGCATTCTAGCGGCCGGCTCCTACAATGAGCAGTTCTTC
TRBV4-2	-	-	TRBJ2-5	CASSKRLQETQYF	TGTGCCAGCAGCAAGAGGCTTCAAGAGACCCAGTACTTC
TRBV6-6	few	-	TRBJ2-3	CATSGPDGSSWSTDTQYF	TGTGCCACCTCGGGCCCAGACGGTAGTTCTTGGAGCACAGATACGCAGTATTTT
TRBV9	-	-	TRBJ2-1	CASTVAGREGSEQFF	TGTGCCAGCACCGTAGCAGGGCGGGAAGGCAGTGAGCAGTTCTTC
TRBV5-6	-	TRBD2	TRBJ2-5	CASSSTSGGKETQYF	TGTGCCAGCAGCTCGACTAGCGGGGGGAAAGAGACCCAGTACTTC
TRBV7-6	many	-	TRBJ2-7	CASSGQNYYEQYF	TGTGCCAGCAGCGGGCAGAACTACTACGAGCAGTACTTC
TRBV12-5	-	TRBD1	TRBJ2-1	CASGLGDRNNEQFF	TGTGCTAGTGGTTTGGGGGACAGGAACAATGAGCAGTTCTTC
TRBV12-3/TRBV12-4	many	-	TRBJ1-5	CASSFGLNQPQHF	TGTGCCAGCAGTTTTGGGCTTAATCAGCCCCAGCATTTT
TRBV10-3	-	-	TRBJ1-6	CASRRAGGADSPLHF	TGTGCCTCCAGGAGGGCGGGGGGCGCGGATTCACCCCTCCACTTT
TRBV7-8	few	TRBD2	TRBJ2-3	CASRAGVLYTDTQYF	TGTGCCAGCCGCGCGGGAGTTCTGTACACAGATACGCAGTATTTT